The clone carrying this T cell receptor beta chain has a single count. Its target is not known. CDR3 size: 14 residues. V lost 4 bases and J lost 3; bases outside the gene matches: 3. Germline-derived CDR1 and CDR2 are MNHEY and SMNVEV (reference sequence). The sample is drawn from a study of STAT3 mutations in large granular lymphocyte leukemia. For the study at large: Roughly half of the longitudinally sequenced T-LGLL patients carried detectable canonical activating STAT3 mutations. Immunosuppressive therapy was given to more than half of T-LGLL patients.

Study-wide findings and caveats: All newly emerging clones after therapy were STAT3 wild type. Every T-LGLL patient had at least one immunodominant TCRbeta clonotype. Variable sampling intervals and differing treatment regimens complicated linking therapy response to TCR clonal burden changes.

The data were produced by immunoSEQ multiplex PCR, yet TCRdb's version contains in-frame clones alone and is incomplete. The sample records 1,500 or so clones, around three quarters being singletons. The chain employs TRBV27 and TRBJ2-3; 8 nucleotides line up with TRBD1. Material for sequencing was peripheral blood mononuclear cells. The sequence was obtained from an older woman with T-cell large granular lymphocyte leukemia. Some clones in this sample may be carry-over from other donors' samples. The CDR3 coding sequence is TGTGCCAGCAGTTCCACAGGGGGGACAGATACGCAGTATTTT. It translates to CASSSTGGTDTQYF.